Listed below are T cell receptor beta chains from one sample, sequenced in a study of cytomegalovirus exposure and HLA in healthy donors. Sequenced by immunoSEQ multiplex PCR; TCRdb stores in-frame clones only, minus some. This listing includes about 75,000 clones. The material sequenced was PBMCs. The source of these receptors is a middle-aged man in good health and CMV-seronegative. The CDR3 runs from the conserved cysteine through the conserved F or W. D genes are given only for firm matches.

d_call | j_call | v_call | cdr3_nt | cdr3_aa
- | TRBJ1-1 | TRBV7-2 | TGTGCCAGCAGCTTTGGGACTGGTGACACTGAAGCTTTCTTT | CASSFGTGDTEAFF
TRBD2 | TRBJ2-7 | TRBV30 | TGTGCCTTTTCCGTGGGGGGGGAGCAGTACTTC | CAFSVGGEQYF
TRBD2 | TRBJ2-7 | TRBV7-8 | TGTGCCAGCAACCGGGGGGGGACTAGCGGACCAAATTACGAGCAGTACTTC | CASNRGGTSGPNYEQYF
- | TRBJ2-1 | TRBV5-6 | TGTGCCAGCAGCATAGCAAGTTCCTACAATGAGCAGTTCTTC | CASSIASSYNEQFF
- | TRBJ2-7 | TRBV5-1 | TGCGCCAGCAGCACAACGGGGAACGCCTACGAGCAGTACTTC | CASSTTGNAYEQYF
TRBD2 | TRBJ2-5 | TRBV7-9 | TGTGCCAGCAGCGGCATCCTTAGCGGGGGGGCCGGGGAGACCCAGTACTTC | CASSGILSGGAGETQYF
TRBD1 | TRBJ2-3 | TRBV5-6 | TGTGCCAGCAGCTTCGACAGGGTGCTGGGTTGGAAGGCAGATACGCAGTATTTT | CASSFDRVLGWKADTQYF
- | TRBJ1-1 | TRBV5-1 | TGCGCCAGCAGCTTGGTGCTGGGAGGAGTTAAAATGAACACTGAAGCTTTCTTT | CASSLVLGGVKMNTEAFF
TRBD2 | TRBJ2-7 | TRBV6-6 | TGTGCCAGCAGTCGCGGGGGACTAGCGGGGGGGTACGAGCAGTACTTC | CASSRGGLAGGYEQYF
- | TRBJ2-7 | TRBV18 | TGTGCCAGCTCACCCGGACACCTCTCCTACGAGCAGTACTTC | CASSPGHLSYEQYF
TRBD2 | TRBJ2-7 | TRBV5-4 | TGTGCCAGCAGCTCGACTAGCGGGGGGGCCTACGAGCAGTACTTC | CASSSTSGGAYEQYF
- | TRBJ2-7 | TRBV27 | TGTGCCAGCAGTTATTCCCAGGGTGAGAGCTCCTACGAGCAGTACTTC | CASSYSQGESSYEQYF
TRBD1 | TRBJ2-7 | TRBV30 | TGTGCCTGGAGCTTGCAGGGGGCCTACGAGCAGTACTTC | CAWSLQGAYEQYF
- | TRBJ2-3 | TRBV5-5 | TGTGCCAGCAGCCCGACGGCGGGGCTGCGCACAGATACGCAGTATTTT | CASSPTAGLRTDTQYF
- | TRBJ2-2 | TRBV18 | TGTGCCAGCTCACCACGGGCAGGGCAAACCGGGGAGCTGTTTTTT | CASSPRAGQTGELFF
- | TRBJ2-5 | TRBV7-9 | TGTGCCAGCAGCCCCTCCTCCGAGACCCAGTACTTC | CASSPSSETQYF
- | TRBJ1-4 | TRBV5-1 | TGCGCCAGCAGCGTGGGGGGGCTTGAAAAACTGTTTTTT | CASSVGGLEKLFF
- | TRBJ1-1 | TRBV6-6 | TGTGCCAGCAGTGAGGCGGGGGTGGAGAACACTGAAGCTTTCTTT | CASSEAGVENTEAFF
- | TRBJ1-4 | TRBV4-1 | TGCGCCAGCCGGGGGTCCGGTAATGAAAAACTGTTTTTT | CASRGSGNEKLFF
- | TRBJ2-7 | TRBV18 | TGTGCCAGCTCACCACCCACCCTCAGCGAGCAGTACTTC | CASSPPTLSEQYF
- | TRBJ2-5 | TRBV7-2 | TGTGCCAGCAGCTTAGCTGGCAGGCAAGAGACCCAGTACTTC | CASSLAGRQETQYF
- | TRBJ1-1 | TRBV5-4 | TGTGCCAGCAGAACCACAGGGATGAACACTGAAGCTTTCTTT | CASRTTGMNTEAFF
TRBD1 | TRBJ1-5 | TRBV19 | TGTGCCAGTAGCGATCACAGGGGGGCGAGCAATCAGCCCCAGCATTTT | CASSDHRGASNQPQHF
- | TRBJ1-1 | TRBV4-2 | TGTGCCAGCAGCCAAGGAACGGGACTCCCCTTGGGCACTGAAGCTTTCTTT | CASSQGTGLPLGTEAFF
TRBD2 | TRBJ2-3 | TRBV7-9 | TGTGCCAGCAGCTTATTTGGAGCGGGGGTTGGCCTGCCAGATACGCAGTATTTT | CASSLFGAGVGLPDTQYF
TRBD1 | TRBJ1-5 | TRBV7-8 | TGTGCCAGCAGCTTAGCGGGACAGGCAAACAATCAGCCCCAGCATTTT | CASSLAGQANNQPQHF
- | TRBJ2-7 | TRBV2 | TGTGCCAGCACCAGACAGGCCCCCCTCTACGAGCAGTACTTC | CASTRQAPLYEQYF
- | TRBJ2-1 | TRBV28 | TGTGCCAGCAGTTTAGAGGGATACAATGAGCAGTTCTTC | CASSLEGYNEQFF
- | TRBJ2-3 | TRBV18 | TGTGCCAGCTCACCAGCGGGGAACGGAAAAGGCACAGATACGCAGTATTTT | CASSPAGNGKGTDTQYF
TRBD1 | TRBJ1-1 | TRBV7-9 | TGTGCCAGCAGCTTAGGGGACAGTACTAACACTGAAGCTTTCTTT | CASSLGDSTNTEAFF
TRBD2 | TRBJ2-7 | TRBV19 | TGTGCCAGTAGTATAGTAGCGGGGGATACCTACGAGCAGTACTTC | CASSIVAGDTYEQYF
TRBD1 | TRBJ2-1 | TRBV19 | TGTGCCAGTAGTCAAAGACCGGGACAGGGATACGAGTTCTTC | CASSQRPGQGYEFF
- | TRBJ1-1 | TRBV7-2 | TGTGCCAGCAGCTTAGGTGGCAGGAACACTGAAGCTTTCTTT | CASSLGGRNTEAFF
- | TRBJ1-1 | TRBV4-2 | TGTGCCAGCAGCCAACCGACAGAGAACACTGAAGCTTTCTTT | CASSQPTENTEAFF
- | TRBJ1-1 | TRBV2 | TGTGCCAGCAGTGGTCAGGGGACCGAAGCTTTCTTT | CASSGQGTEAFF
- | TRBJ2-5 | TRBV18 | TGTGCCAGCTCACCACCGGGCAGAGAGACCCAGTACTTC | CASSPPGRETQYF
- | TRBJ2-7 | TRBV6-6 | TGTGCCAGCAGCTCTAGACAGAGCGCGTTGGGGGAGCAGTACTTC | CASSSRQSALGEQYF
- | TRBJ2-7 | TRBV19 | TGTGCCAGTAGTATGAGGCCAGACGTCGTATACGAGCAGTACTTC | CASSMRPDVVYEQYF
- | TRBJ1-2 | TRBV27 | TGTGCCAGCAGTTTAGGTTACCGCGGGAAAAATGGCTACACCTTC | CASSLGYRGKNGYTF
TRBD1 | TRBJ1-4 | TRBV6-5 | TGTGCCAGCAGTTACACAGGGGCGGGCATTGATGAAAAACTGTTTTTT | CASSYTGAGIDEKLFF
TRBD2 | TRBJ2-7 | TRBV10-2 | TGCGCCAGCAGTCCTTTAGCGGGGTGGGAGCAGTACTTC | CASSPLAGWEQYF
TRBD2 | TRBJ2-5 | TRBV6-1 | TGTGCCAGCACTGAGTTTAGCGGGGGGGGCGAGACCCAGTACTTC | CASTEFSGGGETQYF
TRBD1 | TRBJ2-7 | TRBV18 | TGTGCCAGCTCACCACCGACAGGGGGCTCATACGAGCAGTACTTC | CASSPPTGGSYEQYF